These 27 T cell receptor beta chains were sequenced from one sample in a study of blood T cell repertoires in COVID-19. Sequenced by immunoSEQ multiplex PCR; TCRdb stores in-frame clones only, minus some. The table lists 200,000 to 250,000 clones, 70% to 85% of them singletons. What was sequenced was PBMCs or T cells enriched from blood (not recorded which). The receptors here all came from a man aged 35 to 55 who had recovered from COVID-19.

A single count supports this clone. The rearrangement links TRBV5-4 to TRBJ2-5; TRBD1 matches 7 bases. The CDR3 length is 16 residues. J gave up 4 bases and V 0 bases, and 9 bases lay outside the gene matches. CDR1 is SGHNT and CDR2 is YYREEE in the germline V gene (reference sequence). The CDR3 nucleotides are TGTGCCAGCAGCTTGGGGGACAGAGCGAGGGGAGAGACCCAGTACTTC. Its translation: CASSLGDRARGETQYF.

In DNA form, the CDR3 reads TGTGCCTGGGGGAGGGAAAACTATGGCTACACCTTC. Its protein is CAWGRENYGYTF. The chain uses TRBV30 and TRBJ1-2; no reliable D call. Germline V lookup: CDR1 GTSNPN, CDR2 SVGIG (reference sequence). The V gene lost 5 bases and the J gene lost 2 bases, with 9 bases spanning the gap. The CDR3 extends over 12 amino acids.

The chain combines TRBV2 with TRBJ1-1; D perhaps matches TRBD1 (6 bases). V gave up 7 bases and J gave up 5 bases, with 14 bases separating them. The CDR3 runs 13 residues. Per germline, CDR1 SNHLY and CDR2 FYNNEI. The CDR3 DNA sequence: TGTGCCAGCATCGGGGGGCCGGGGACTGAAGCTTTCTTT. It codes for CASIGGPGTEAFF.

This CDR3 is CASSPGRGQGRNTEAFF. In nucleotides, the CDR3 is TGTGCCAGCAGCCCGGGCCGGGGACAGGGGCGGAACACTGAAGCTTTCTTT. J is TRBJ1-1 and V is TRBV27, with 10 bases fitting TRBD1. The trim removed 6 bases at V and 1 base at J, leaving 11 bases unmatched. The CDR3 sequence is 17 residues long. The V gene's germline CDR1 is MNHEY and CDR2 SMNVEV (reference sequence).

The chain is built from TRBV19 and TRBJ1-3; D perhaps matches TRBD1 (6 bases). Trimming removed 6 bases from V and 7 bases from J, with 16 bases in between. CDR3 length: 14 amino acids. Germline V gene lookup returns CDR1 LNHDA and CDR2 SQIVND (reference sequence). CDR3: CASRGGTIRNTIYF. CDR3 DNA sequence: TGTGCCAGTAGGGGGGGGACAATTCGGAACACCATATATTTT. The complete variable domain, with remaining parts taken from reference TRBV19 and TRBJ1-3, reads DGGITQSPKYLFRKEGQNVTLSCEQNLNHDAMYWYRQDPGQGLRLIYYSQIVNDFQKGDIAEGYSVSREKKESFPLTVTSAQKNPTAFYLCASRGGTIRNTIYFGEGSWLTVV.

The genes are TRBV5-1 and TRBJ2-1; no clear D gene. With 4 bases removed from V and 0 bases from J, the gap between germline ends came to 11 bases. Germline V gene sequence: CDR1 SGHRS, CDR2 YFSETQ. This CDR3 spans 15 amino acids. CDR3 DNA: TGCGCCAGCAGCCCTCTATCGAGCTCCTACAATGAGCAGTTCTTC. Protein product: CASSPLSSSYNEQFF.

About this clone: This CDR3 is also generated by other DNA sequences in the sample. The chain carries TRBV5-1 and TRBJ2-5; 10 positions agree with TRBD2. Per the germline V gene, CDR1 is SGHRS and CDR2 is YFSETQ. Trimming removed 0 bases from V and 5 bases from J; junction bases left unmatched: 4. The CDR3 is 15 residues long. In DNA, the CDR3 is TGCGCCAGCAGCTTGGAGCGGGGGGGCGGCGAGACCCAGTACTTC. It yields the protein CASSLERGGGETQYF.

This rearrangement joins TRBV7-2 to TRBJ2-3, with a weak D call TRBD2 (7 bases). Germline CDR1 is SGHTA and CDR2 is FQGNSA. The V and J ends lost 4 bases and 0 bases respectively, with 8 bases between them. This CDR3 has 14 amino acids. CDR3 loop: CASSWGGSTDTQYF. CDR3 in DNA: TGTGCCAGCAGCTGGGGGGGCAGCACAGATACGCAGTATTTT.

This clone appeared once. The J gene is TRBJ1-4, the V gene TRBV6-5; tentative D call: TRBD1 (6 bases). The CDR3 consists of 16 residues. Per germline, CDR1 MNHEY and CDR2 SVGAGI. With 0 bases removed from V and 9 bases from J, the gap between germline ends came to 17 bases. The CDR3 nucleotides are TGTGCCAGCAGTTACTCCGGGGGGCAGATCCCACAAAAACTGTTTTTT. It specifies CASSYSGGQIPQKLFF.

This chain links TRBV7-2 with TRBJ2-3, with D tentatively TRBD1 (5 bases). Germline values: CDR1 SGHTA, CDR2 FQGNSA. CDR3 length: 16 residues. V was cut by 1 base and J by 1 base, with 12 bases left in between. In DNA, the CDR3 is TGTGCCAGCAGCTTAGGCTGGGGCGGACGCACAGATACGCAGTATTTT. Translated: CASSLGWGGRTDTQYF.

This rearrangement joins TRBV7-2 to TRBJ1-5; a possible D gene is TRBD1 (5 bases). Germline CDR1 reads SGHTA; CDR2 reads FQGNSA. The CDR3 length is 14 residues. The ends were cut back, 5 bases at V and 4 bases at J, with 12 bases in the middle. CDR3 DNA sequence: TGTGCCAGCAGCCCACGGGGGGGTAATCAGCCCCAGCATTTT. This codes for CASSPRGGNQPQHF. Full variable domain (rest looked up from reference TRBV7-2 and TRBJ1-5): GAGVSQSPSNKVTEKGKDVELRCDPISGHTALYWYRQSLGQGLEFLIYFQGNSAPDKSGLPSDRFSAERTGGSVSTLTIQRTQQEDSAVYLCASSPRGGNQPQHFGDGTRLSIL.

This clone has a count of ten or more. The CDR3 reads CASSKREREEQYF. The CDR3 region has the DNA TGTGCCAGTAGTAAGCGGGAGAGGGAAGAGCAGTACTTC. The V and J genes are TRBV19 and TRBJ2-7; TRBD2 agrees at 8 bases. Per the germline V gene, CDR1 is LNHDA and CDR2 is SQIVND (reference sequence). This CDR3 is 13 amino acids long. The V segment lost 4 bases and the J segment 7 bases; nucleotides outside the gene matches: 6.

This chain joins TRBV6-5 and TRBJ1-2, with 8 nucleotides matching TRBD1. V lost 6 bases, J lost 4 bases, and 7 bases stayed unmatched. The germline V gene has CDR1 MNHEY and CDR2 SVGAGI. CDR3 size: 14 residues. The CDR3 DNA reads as TGTGCCAGCAGAGCCGGACAGGGCGTCTATGGCTACACCTTC. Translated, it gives CASRAGQGVYGYTF.

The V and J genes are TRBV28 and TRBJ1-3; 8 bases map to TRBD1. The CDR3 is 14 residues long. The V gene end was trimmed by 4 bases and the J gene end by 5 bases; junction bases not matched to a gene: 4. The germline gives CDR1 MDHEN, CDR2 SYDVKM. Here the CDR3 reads CASSSDRVRNTIYF. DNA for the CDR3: TGTGCCAGCAGTTCGGACAGGGTACGAAACACCATATATTTT.

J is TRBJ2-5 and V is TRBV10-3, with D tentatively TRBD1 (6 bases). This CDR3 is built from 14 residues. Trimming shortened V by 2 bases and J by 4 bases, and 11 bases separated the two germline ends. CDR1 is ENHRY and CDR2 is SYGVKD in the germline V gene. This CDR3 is CAISETRGLETQYF. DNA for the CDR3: TGTGCCATCAGTGAGACCAGGGGCCTAGAGACCCAGTACTTC.

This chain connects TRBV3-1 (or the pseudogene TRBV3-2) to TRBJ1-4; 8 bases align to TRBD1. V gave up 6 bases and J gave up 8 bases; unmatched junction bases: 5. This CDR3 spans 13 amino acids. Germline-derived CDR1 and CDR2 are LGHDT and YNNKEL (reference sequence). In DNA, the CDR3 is TGTGCCAGCAGGGCAGGGGGCGGGGAAAAACTGTTTTTT. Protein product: CASRAGGGEKLFF.

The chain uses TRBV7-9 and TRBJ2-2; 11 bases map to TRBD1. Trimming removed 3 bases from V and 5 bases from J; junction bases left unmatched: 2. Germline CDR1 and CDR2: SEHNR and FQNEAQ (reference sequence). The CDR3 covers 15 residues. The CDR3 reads CASSLDRGRTGELFF. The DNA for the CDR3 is TGTGCCAGCAGCTTGGACAGGGGGCGGACCGGGGAGCTGTTTTTT.

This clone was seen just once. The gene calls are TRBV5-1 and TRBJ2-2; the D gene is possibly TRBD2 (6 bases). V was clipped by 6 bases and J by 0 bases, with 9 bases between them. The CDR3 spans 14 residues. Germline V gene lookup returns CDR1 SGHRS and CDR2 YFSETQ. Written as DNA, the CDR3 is TGCGCCAGCATCAGGGACTCGAACACCGGGGAGCTGTTTTTT. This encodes CASIRDSNTGELFF. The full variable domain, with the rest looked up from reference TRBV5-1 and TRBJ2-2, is KAGVTQTPRYLIKTRGQQVTLSCSPISGHRSVSWYQQTPGQGLQFLFEYFSETQRNKGNFPGRFSGRQFSNSRSEMNVSTLELGDSALYLCASIRDSNTGELFFGEGSRLTVL.

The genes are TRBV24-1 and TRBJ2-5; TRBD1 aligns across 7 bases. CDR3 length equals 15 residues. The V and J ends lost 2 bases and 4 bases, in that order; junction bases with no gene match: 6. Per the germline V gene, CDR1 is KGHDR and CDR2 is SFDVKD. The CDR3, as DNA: TGTGCCACCAGTGATTCGCGGACAGGAGGAGAGACCCAGTACTTC. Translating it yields CATSDSRTGGETQYF.

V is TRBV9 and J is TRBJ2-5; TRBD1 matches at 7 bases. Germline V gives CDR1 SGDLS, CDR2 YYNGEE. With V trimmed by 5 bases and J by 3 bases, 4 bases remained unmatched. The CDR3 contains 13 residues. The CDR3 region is CASRKTGKETQYF. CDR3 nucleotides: TGTGCCAGCAGAAAGACAGGGAAAGAGACCCAGTACTTC.

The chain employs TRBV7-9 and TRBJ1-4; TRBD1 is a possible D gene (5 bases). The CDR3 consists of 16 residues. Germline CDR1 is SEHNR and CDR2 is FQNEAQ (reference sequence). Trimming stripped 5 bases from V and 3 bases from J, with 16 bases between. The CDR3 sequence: CASSPRGRGANEKLFF. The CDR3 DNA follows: TGTGCCAGCAGCCCCCGAGGGAGGGGAGCTAATGAAAAACTGTTTTTT.

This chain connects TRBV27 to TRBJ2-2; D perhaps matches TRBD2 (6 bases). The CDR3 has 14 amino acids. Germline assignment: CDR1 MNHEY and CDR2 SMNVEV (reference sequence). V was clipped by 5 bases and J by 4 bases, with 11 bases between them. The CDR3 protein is CASSTSGSTGELFF. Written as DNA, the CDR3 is TGTGCCAGCAGTACCTCCGGGAGCACCGGGGAGCTGTTTTTT.

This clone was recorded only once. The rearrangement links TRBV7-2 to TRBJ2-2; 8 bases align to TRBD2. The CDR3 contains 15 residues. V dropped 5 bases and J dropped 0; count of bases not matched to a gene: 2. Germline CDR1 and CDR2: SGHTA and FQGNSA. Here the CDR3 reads CASSPGGANTGELFF. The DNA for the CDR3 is TGTGCCAGCAGCCCGGGGGGGGCGAACACCGGGGAGCTGTTTTTT.

The CDR3 bases are TGTGCCAGCAGTTTAAAGGGACTGGATAACTATGGCTACACCTTC. Its translation is CASSLKGLDNYGYTF. The chain joins TRBV27 to TRBJ1-2; D is possibly TRBD1 (5 bases). The V gene lost 2 bases and the J gene lost 1 base, with 11 bases spanning the gap. This CDR3 comprises 15 residues. From germline, CDR1 is MNHEY and CDR2 SMNVEV (reference sequence).

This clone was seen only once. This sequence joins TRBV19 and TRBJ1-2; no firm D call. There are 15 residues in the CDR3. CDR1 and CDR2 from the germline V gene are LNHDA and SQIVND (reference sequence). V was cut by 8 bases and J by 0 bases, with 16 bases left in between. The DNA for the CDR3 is TGTGCCAGTCGAACCGTGGGTGCGGCTAACTATGGCTACACCTTC. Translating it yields CASRTVGAANYGYTF.

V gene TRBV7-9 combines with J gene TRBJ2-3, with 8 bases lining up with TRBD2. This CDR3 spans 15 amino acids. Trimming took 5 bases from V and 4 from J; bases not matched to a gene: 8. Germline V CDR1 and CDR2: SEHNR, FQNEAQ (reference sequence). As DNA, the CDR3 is TGTGCCAGCAGCGCCCACCCGCGGGGGGCAGATACGCAGTATTTT. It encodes CASSAHPRGADTQYF.

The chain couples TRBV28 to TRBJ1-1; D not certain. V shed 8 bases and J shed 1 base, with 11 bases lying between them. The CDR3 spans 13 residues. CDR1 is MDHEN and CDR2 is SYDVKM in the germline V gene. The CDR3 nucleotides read TGTGCCAGCTTCCAACCGGGGAACACTGAAGCTTTCTTT. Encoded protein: CASFQPGNTEAFF. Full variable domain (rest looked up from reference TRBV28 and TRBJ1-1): DVKVTQSSRYLVKRTGEKVFLECVQDMDHENMFWYRQDPGLGLRLIYFSYDVKMKEKGDIPEGYSVSREKKERFSLILESASTNQTSMYLCASFQPGNTEAFFGQGTRLTVV.